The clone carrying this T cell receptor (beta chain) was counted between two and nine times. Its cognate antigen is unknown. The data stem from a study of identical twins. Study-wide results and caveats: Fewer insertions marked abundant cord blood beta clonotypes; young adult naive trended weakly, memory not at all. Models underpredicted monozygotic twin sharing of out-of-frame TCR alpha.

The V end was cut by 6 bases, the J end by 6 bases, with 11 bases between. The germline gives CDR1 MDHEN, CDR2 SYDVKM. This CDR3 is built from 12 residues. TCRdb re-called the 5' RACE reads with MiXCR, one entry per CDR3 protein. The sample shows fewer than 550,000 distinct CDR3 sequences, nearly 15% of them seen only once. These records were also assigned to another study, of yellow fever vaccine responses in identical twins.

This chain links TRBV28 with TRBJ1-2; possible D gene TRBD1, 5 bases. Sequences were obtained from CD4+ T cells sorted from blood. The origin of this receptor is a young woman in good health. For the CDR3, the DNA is TGTGCCAGCAGAAGGGGATGGAATGGCTACACCTTC. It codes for CASRRGWNGYTF.